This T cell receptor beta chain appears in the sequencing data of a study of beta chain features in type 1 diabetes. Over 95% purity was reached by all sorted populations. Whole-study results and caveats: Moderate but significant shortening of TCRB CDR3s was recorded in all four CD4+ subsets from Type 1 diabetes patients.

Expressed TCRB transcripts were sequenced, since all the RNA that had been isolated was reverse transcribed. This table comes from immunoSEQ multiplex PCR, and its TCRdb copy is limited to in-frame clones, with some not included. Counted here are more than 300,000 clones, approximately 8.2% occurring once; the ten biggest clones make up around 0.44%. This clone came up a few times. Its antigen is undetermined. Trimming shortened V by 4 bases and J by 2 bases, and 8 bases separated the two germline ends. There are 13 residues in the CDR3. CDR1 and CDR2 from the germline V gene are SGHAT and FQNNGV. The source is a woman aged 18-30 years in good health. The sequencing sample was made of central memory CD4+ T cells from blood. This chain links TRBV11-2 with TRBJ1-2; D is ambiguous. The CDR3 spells CASSSVRNYGYTF. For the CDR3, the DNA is TGTGCCAGCAGCTCCGTAAGAAACTATGGCTACACCTTC.